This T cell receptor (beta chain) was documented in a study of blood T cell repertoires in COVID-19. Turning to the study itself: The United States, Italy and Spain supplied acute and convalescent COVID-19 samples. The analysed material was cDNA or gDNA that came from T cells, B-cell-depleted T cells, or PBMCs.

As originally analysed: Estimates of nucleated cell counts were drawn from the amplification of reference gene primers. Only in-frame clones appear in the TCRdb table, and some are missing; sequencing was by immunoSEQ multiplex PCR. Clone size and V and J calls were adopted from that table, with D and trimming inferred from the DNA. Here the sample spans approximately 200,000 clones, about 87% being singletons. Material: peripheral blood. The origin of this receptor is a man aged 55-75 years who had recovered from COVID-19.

The CDR3 is CASSPRTGQGEKLFF. CDR3 coding DNA: TGTGCCAGCAGCCCCCGGACAGGGCAAGGAGAAAAACTGTTTTTT. This chain uses TRBV27 with TRBJ1-4; 8 bases map to TRBD1. Trimming at V came to 6 bases and at J to 8 bases, leaving 11 bases not matched to a gene. Germline-derived CDR1 and CDR2 are MNHEY and SMNVEV (reference sequence). The CDR3 length is 15 residues.